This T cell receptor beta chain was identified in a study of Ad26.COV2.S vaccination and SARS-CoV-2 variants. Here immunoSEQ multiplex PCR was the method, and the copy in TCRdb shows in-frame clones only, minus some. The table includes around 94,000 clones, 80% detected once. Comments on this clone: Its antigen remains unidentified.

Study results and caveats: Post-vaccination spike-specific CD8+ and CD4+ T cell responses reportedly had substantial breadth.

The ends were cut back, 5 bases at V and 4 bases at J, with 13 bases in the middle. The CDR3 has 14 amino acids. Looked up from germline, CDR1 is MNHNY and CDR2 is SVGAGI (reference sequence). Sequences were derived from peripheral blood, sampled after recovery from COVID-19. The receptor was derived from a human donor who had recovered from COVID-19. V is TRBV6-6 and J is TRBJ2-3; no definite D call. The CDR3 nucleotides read TGTGCCAGCAGTGCACAAGCTGCCCCAGATACGCAGTATTTT. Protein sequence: CASSAQAAPDTQYF.